This T cell receptor (beta chain) was sequenced during a study of type 1 regulatory T cells. Study details: T-allo10 is a Tr1-enriched, alloantigen-specific CD4 T cell product made in vitro.

The CDR3 runs 13 residues. CDR1 and CDR2 (germline): LGHDT, YNNKEL (reference sequence). The germline V and J ends were trimmed by 1 base and 7 bases, with 8 bases remaining between them. TCRdb reprocessed the reads with MiXCR, giving one entry per CDR3 protein. Among around 65,000 distinct CDR3 sequences listed, approximately 50% were seen once. Regarding this clonotype: What it binds is not known.

Notes on the study in general: Type 1 regulatory T cells had a more restricted TCR repertoire than non-type 1 regulatory T cells.

The sequence derives from a human donor in good health. The sample comprised cultured non-Tr1 T cells, either the whole culture or a sorted T cell fraction (not recorded which). V usage is TRBV3-1 and J usage is TRBJ1-5; D call uncertain. The CDR3 loop reads CASSQGPRQPQHF. CDR3 nucleotides: TGTGCCAGCAGCCAAGGACCGAGGCAGCCCCAGCATTTT.